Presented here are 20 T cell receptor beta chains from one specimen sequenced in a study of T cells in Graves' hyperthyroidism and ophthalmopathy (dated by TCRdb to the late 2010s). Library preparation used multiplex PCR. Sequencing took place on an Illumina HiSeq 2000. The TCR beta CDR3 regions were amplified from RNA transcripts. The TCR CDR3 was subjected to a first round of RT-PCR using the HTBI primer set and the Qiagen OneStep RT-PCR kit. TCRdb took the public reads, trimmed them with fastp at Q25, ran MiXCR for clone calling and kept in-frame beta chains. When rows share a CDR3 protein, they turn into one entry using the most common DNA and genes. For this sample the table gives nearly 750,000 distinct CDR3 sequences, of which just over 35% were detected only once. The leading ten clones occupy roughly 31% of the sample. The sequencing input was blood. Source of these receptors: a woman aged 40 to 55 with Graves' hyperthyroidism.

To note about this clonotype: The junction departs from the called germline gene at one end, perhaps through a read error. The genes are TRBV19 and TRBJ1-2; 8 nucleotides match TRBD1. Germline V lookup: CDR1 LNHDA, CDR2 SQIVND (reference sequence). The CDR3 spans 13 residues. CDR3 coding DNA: TGTGCCAGTAGTATAAGGACAGGGCAGTGTACCCCCTTC. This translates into CASSIRTGQCTPF.

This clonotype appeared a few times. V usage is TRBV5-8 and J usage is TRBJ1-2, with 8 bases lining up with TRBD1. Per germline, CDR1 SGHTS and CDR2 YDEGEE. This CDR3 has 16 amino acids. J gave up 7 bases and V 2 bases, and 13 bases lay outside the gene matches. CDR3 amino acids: CASSLALGQGRGGYTF. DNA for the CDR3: TGTGCCAGCAGCTTAGCTCTTGGACAGGGTCGGGGTGGCTACACCTTC.

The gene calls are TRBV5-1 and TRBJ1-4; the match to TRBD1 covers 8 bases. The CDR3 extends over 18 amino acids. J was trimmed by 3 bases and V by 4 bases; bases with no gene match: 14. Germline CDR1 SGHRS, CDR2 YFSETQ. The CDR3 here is CASSQENQGAVANEKLFF. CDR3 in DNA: TGCGCCAGCAGCCAAGAAAACCAGGGGGCTGTCGCTAATGAAAAACTGTTTTTT. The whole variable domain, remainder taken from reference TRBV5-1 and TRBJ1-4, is KAGVTQTPRYLIKTRGQQVTLSCSPISGHRSVSWYQQTPGQGLQFLFEYFSETQRNKGNFPGRFSGRQFSNSRSEMNVSTLELGDSALYLCASSQENQGAVANEKLFFGSGTQLSVL.

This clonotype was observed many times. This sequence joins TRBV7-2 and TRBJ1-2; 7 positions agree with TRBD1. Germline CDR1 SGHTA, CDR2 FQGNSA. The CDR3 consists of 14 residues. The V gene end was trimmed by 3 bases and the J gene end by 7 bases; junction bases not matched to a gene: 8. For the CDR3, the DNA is TGTGCCAGCAGCTTGGGACAGATGACTGCTGGCTACACCTTC. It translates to CASSLGQMTAGYTF.

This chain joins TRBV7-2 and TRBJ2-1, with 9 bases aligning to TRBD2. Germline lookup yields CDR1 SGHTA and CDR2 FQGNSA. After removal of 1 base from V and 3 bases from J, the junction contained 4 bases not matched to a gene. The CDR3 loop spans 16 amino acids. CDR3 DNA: TGTGCCAGCAGCTTAGTACTAGCGGGCTTCTACAATGAGCAGTTCTTC. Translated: CASSLVLAGFYNEQFF.

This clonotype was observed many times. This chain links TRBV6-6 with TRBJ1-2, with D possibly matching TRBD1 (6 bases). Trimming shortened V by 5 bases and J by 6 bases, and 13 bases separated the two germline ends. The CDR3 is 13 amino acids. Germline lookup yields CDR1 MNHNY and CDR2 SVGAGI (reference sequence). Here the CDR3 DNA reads TGTGCCAGCAGTGAATGGGCAGGGGATGGCTACACCTTC. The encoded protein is CASSEWAGDGYTF.

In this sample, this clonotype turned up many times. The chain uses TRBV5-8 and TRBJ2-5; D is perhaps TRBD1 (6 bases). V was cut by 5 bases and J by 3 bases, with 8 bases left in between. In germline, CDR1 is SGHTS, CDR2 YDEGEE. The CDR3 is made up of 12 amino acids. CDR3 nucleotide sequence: TGTGCCAGCAGGACAGGAAAAGAGACCCAGTACTTC. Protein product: CASRTGKETQYF.

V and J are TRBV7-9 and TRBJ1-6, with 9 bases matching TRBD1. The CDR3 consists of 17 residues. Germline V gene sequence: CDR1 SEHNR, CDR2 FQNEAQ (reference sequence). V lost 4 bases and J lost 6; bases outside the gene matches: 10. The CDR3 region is CASSSPPSGQGNSPLHF. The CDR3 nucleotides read TGTGCCAGCAGCTCACCACCCTCGGGACAGGGTAATTCACCCCTCCACTTT.

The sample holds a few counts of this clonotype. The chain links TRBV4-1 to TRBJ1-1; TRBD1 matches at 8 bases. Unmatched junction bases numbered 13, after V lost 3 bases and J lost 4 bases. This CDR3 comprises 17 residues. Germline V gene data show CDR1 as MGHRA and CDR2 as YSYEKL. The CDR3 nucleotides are TGCGCCAGCAGCCACCCCGGGGATACAGGGGGAAGCACTGAAGCTTTCTTT. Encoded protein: CASSHPGDTGGSTEAFF.

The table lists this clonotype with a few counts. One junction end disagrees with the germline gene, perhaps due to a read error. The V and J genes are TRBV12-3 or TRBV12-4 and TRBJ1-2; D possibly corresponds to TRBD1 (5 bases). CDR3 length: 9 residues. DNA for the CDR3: TGCAAGGGGTTCCCTGGCTACACCTTC. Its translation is CKGFPGYTF.

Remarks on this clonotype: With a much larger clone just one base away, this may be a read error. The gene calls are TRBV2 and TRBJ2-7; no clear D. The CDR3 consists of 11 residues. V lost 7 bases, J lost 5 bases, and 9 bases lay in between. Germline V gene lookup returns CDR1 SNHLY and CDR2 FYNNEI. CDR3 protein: CASIRQDEQYF. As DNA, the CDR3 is TGTGCCAGCATACGGCAGGACGAGCAGTACTTC.

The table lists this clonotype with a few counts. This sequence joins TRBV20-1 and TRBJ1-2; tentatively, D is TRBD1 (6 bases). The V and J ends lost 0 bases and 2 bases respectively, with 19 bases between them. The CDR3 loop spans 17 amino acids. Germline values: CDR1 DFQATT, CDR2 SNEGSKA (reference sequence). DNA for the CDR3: TGCAGTGCTAGAGAGCCTCCGGGACAACACCTAAACTATGGCTACACCTTC. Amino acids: CSAREPPGQHLNYGYTF.

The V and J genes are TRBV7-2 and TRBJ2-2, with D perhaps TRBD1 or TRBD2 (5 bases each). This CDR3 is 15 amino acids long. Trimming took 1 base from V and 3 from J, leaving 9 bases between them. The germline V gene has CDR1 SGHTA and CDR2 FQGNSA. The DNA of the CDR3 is TGTGCCAGCAGCTTAGATGGGACCTACACCGGGGAGCTGTTTTTT. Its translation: CASSLDGTYTGELFF.

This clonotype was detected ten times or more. The chain's CDR3 is CASKGGDTEAFF. The CDR3 DNA sequence: TGCGCCAGCAAGGGAGGGGACACTGAAGCTTTCTTT. The rearrangement joins TRBV10-1 to TRBJ1-1; TRBD1 might be the D (5 bases). CDR3 size: 12 residues. V lost 7 bases to trimming and J lost 3 bases, with 9 bases between them. The germline V gene has CDR1 WNHNN and CDR2 SYGVQD (reference sequence).

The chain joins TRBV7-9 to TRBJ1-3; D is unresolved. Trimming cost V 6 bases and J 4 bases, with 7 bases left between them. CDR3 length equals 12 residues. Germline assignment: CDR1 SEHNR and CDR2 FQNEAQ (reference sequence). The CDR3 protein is CASSSRGNTIYF. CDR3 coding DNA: TGTGCCAGCAGTTCCCGGGGAAACACCATATATTTT.

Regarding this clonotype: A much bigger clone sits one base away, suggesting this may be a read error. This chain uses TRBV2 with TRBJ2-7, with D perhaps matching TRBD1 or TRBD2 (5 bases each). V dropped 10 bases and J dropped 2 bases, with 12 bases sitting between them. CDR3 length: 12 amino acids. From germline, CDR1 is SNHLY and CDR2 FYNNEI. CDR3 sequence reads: CATGTAPYEQYF. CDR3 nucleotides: TGTGCCACCGGGACCGCGCCCTACGAGCAGTACTTC. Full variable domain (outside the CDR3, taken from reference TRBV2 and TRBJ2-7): EPEVTQTPSHQVTQMGQEVILRCVPISNHLYFYWYRQILGQKVEFLVSFYNNEISEKSEIFDDQFSVERPDGSNFTLKIRSTKLEDSAMYFCATGTAPYEQYFGPGTRLTVT.

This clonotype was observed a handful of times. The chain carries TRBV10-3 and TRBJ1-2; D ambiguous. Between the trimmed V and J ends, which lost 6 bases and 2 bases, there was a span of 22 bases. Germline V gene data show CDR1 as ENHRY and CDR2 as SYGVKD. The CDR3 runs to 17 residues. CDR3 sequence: CAISNQAGIEGNYGYTF. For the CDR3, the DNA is TGTGCCATCAGCAACCAAGCGGGCATTGAAGGCAACTATGGCTACACCTTC.

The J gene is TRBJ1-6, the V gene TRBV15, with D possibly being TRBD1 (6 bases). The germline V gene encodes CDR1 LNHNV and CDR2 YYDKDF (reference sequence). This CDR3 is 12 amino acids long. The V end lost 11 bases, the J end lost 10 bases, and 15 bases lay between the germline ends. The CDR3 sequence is CAPTGSGSPLHF. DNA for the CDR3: TGTGCCCCGACAGGTTCAGGGTCACCCCTCCACTTT.

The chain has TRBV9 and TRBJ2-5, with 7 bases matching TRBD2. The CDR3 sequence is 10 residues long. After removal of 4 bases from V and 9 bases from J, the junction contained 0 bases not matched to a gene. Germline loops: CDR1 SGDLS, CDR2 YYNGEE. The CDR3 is CASSRGAQYF. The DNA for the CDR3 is TGTGCCAGCAGCCGGGGGGCCCAGTACTTC. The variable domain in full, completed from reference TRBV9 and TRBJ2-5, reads DSGVTQTPKHLITATGQRVTLRCSPRSGDLSVYWYQQSLDQGLQFLIQYYNGEERAKGNILERFSAQQFPDLHSELNLSSLELGDSALYFCASSRGAQYFGPGTRLLVL.

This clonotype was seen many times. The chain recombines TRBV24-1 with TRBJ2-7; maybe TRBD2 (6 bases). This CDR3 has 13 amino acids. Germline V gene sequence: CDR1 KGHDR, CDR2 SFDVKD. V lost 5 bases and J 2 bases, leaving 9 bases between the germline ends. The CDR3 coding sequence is TGTGCCACCAGTGTTGCGGGGACCTACGAGCAGTACTTC. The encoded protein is CATSVAGTYEQYF.